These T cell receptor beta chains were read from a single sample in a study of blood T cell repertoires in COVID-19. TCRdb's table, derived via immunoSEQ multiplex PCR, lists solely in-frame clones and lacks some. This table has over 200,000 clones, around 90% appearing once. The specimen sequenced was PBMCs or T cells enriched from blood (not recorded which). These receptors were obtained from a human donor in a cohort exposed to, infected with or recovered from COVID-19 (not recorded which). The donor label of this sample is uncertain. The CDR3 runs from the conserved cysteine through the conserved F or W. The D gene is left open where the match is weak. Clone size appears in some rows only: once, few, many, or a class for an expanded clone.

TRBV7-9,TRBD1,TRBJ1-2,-,CASSFGQGTNYGYTF,TGTGCCAGCAGCTTTGGACAGGGAACTAACTATGGCTACACCTTC
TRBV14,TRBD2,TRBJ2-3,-,CASSQSLAATDTQYF,TGTGCCAGCAGCCAGTCTCTAGCGGCCACAGATACGCAGTATTTT
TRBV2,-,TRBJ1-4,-,CASSGGNEKLFF,TGTGCCAGCAGTGGAGGAAATGAAAAACTGTTTTTT
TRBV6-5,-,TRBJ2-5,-,CASSYSDTQETQYF,TGTGCCAGCAGTTACTCGGACACCCAAGAGACCCAGTACTTC
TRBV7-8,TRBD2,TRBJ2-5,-,CASSQGLAETQYF,TGTGCCAGCAGCCAGGGACTAGCCGAGACCCAGTACTTC
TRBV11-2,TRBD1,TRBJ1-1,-,CASSFRQGAFTEAFF,TGTGCCAGCAGCTTTCGACAGGGGGCGTTCACTGAAGCTTTCTTT
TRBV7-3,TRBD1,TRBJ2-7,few,CASSFKTGDLEYF,TGTGCCAGCAGCTTCAAGACAGGGGATCTGGAGTACTTC
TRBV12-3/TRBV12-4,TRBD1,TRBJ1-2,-,CASTGTGEGYTF,TGTGCCAGCACCGGGACAGGCGAGGGCTACACCTTC
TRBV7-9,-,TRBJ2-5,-,CASSSPTRDFGGETQYF,TGTGCCAGCAGCTCTCCAACCCGGGACTTCGGGGGTGAGACCCAGTACTTC
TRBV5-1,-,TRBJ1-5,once,CASSLAGGREQPQHF,TGCGCCAGCAGCTTGGCCGGCGGGAGGGAACAGCCCCAGCATTTT
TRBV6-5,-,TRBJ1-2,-,CASSYHGYGYTF,TGTGCCAGCAGTTACCACGGGTATGGCTACACCTTC
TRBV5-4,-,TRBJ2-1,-,CASNHPRGRYNEQFF,TGTGCCAGCAACCACCCGCGGGGACGGTACAATGAGCAGTTCTTC
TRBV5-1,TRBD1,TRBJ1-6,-,CASRPYWDRALNSPLHF,TGCGCCAGCCGTCCTTATTGGGACAGGGCCCTCAATTCACCCCTCCACTTT
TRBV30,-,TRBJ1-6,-,CAWSVEQANSPLHF,TGTGCCTGGAGTGTTGAACAGGCCAATTCACCCCTCCACTTT
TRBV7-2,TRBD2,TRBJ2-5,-,CASGPAGQELETQYF,TGTGCCAGCGGACCAGCGGGGCAGGAACTAGAGACCCAGTACTTC
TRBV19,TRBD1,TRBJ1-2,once,CATKTGLGYTF,TGTGCCACAAAGACAGGGCTTGGCTACACCTTC
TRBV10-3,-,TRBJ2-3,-,CAISELWLGGTDTQYF,TGTGCCATCAGTGAGCTCTGGCTAGGTGGCACAGATACGCAGTATTTT
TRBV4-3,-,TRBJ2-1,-,CASSQDGGYNEQFF,TGCGCCAGCAGCCAAGACGGAGGGTACAATGAGCAGTTCTTC
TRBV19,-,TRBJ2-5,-,CASSIGGDGLQETQYF,TGTGCCAGTAGTATAGGCGGGGACGGACTCCAAGAGACCCAGTACTTC
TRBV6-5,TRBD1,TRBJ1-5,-,CASSRQGSHQPQHF,TGTGCCAGCAGTCGACAGGGCTCGCATCAGCCCCAGCATTTT
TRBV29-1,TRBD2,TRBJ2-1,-,CSVQTSGANNEQFF,TGCAGCGTTCAGACTAGCGGGGCAAACAATGAGCAGTTCTTC